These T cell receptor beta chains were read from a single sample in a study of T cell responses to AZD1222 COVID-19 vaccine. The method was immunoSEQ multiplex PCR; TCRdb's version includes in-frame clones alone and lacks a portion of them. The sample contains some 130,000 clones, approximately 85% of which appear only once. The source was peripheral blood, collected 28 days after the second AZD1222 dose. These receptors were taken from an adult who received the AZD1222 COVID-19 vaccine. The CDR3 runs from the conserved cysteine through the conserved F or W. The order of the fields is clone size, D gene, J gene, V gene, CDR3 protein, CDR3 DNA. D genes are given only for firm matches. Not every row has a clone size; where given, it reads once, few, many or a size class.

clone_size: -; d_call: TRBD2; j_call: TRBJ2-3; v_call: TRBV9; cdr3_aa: CASMSGGNTDTQYF; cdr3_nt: TGTGCCAGCATGAGCGGGGGGAATACAGATACGCAGTATTTT
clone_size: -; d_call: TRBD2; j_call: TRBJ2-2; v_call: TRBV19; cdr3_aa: CASTPSGLAANTGELFF; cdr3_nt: TGTGCCAGTACTCCTTCGGGACTAGCGGCCAACACCGGGGAGCTGTTTTTT
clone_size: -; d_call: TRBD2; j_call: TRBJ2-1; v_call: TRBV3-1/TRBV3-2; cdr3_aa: CASSQVGSGSYEQFF; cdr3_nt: TGTGCCAGCAGCCAAGTAGGTAGCGGGAGTTATGAGCAGTTCTTC
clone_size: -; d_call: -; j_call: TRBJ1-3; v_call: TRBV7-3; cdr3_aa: CASSLSAGAGNTIYF; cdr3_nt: TGTGCCAGCAGCTTAAGTGCGGGGGCTGGAAACACCATATATTTT
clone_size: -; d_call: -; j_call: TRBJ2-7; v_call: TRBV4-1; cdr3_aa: CASSQTLDRTYEQYF; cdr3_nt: TGCGCCAGCAGCCAGACCCTAGACAGGACTTACGAGCAGTACTTC
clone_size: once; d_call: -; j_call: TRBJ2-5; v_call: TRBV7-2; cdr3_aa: CASSLSGQETQYF; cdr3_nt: TGTGCCAGCAGCTTATCGGGGCAAGAGACCCAGTACTTC
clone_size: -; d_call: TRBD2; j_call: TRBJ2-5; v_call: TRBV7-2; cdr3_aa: CASSLIAGGLETQYF; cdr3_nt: TGTGCCAGCAGCTTAATAGCGGGAGGGCTTGAGACCCAGTACTTC
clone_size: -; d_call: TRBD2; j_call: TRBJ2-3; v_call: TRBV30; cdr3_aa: CAWSKTSTYADTQYF; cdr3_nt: TGTGCCTGGAGCAAGACTAGCACGTATGCAGATACGCAGTATTTT
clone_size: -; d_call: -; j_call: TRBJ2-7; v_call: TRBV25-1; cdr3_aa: CASSPPGGQWEQYF; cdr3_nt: TGTGCCAGCAGCCCCCCCGGGGGGCAGTGGGAGCAGTACTTC
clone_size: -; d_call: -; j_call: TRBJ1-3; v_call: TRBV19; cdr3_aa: CASEQYSGNTIYF; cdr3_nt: TGTGCCAGTGAGCAATACTCTGGAAACACCATATATTTT
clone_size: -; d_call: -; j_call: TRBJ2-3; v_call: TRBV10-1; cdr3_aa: CASSTEGFGTDTQYF; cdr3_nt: TGCGCCAGCAGTACCGAAGGTTTTGGCACAGATACGCAGTATTTT
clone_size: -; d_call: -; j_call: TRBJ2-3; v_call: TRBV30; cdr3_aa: CAWSVLGVITDTQYF; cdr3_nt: TGTGCCTGGAGTGTACTGGGCGTGATCACAGATACGCAGTATTTT
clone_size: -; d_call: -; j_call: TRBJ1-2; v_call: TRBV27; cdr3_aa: CASSTDRGGYTF; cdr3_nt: TGTGCCAGCAGCACCGACAGAGGCGGCTACACCTTC
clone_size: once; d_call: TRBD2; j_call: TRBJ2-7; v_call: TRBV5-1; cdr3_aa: CASSSLAGAGEQYF; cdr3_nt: TGCGCCAGCAGCTCCTTAGCGGGAGCTGGGGAGCAGTACTTC
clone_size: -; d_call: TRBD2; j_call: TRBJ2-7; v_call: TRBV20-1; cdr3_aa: CSASSTSGSTYEQYF; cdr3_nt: TGCAGTGCTAGTTCGACTAGCGGGAGCACCTACGAGCAGTACTTC
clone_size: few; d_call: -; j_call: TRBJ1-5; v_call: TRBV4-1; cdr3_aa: CASSQDLDLIRAQHF; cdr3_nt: TGCGCCAGCAGCCAAGATCTAGACTTAATCCGGGCCCAGCATTTT
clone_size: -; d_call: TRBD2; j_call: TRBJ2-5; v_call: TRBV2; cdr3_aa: CASTATSGWEETQYF; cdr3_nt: TGTGCCAGCACCGCGACTAGCGGTTGGGAAGAGACCCAGTACTTC
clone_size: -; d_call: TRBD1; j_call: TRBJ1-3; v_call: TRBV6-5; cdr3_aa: CASSYGTEPPTF; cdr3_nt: TGTGCCAGCAGTTACGGGACAGAGCCCCCGACTTTT
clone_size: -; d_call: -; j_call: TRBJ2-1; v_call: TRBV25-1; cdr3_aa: CASRGDEQFF; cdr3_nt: TGTGCCAGCAGGGGGGACGAGCAGTTCTTC
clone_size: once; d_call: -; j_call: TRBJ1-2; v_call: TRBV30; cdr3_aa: CAWSVQQGYGYTF; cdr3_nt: TGTGCCTGGAGTGTACAACAGGGCTATGGCTACACCTTC
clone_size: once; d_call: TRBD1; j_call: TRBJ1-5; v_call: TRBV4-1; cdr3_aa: CASSQPTGVNSNQPQHF; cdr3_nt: TGCGCCAGCAGCCAGCCGACAGGGGTTAATAGCAATCAGCCCCAGCATTTT
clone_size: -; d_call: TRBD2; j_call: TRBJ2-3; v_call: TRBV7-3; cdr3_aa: CASAGGVTDTQYF; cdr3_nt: TGTGCCAGCGCCGGGGGGGTCACAGATACGCAGTATTTT